These T cell receptor beta chains were read from a single sample in a study of T cells after yellow fever vaccination. Via MiXCR, TCRdb re-called the 5' RACE reads, giving one row per CDR3 protein. In the table there are hundreds of thousands of distinct CDR3 sequences, 10% to 15% of which are singletons. Here the sequenced sample was PBMCs, taken on the day of the yellow fever booster vaccination. These receptors were collected from a man aged 25 to 40 who received the YFV17D yellow fever vaccine. The CDR3 runs from the conserved cysteine through the conserved F or W. D genes are given only for firm matches. Where a row states a size, it is once, few, many or the class of an expanded clone; other rows omit it.

J: TRBJ2-1
V: TRBV5-1
D: TRBD2
size: few
DNA: TGCGCCAGCAGCTTGGTGACTAGCGGGAGTTATGAGCAGTTCTTC
CDR3: CASSLVTSGSYEQFF

J: TRBJ2-3
V: TRBV20-1
D: -
size: -
DNA: TGCAGTGCTCTTGGGGCCAGGGGCGATCCTAGCACAGATACGCAGTATTTT
CDR3: CSALGARGDPSTDTQYF

J: TRBJ2-1
V: TRBV7-9
D: TRBD1
size: -
DNA: TGTGCCAGCAGCTCCCAGGGGGCGCGGTACAATGAGCAGTTCTTC
CDR3: CASSSQGARYNEQFF

J: TRBJ2-1
V: TRBV3-1
D: TRBD2
size: few
DNA: TGTGCCAGTAGCCAAGATAGGGGGATAAGGGGACTAGCGACCAATGAGCAGTTCTTC
CDR3: CASSQDRGIRGLATNEQFF

J: TRBJ2-7
V: TRBV5-4
D: -
size: -
DNA: TGTGCCAGCAGCTTGTACCAGGGGACCAACGAGCAGTACTTC
CDR3: CASSLYQGTNEQYF

J: TRBJ2-7
V: TRBV19
D: TRBD1
size: few
DNA: TGTGCCAGTAGACCACAGGGGGCGCGGAACGAGCAGTACTTC
CDR3: CASRPQGARNEQYF

J: TRBJ2-3
V: TRBV7-2
D: -
size: few
DNA: TGTGCCAGCAACACATATGGGGATACGCAGTATTTT
CDR3: CASNTYGDTQYF

J: TRBJ2-7
V: TRBV9
D: TRBD1
size: -
DNA: TGTGCCAGCAGCGACGGGACAGGGCCCTACGAGCAGTACTTC
CDR3: CASSDGTGPYEQYF

J: TRBJ2-5
V: TRBV7-2
D: TRBD2
size: many
DNA: TGTGCCAGCAGCACCACGGGAGGTTCGGGGACCCAGTACTTC
CDR3: CASSTTGGSGTQYF

J: TRBJ2-5
V: TRBV3-1
D: TRBD2
size: -
DNA: TGTGCCAGCAGCCAAGATTTAAGAGCGGGAGTTAGGGAGACCCAGTACTTC
CDR3: CASSQDLRAGVRETQYF

J: TRBJ2-7
V: TRBV30
D: -
size: many
DNA: TGTGCCTGGAGTAACAACGAGCAGTACTTC
CDR3: CAWSNNEQYF

J: TRBJ2-1
V: TRBV20-1
D: TRBD2
size: -
DNA: TGCAGTTCGGGGACTAGCGGGAAAGGATCCTACAATGAGCAGTTCTTC
CDR3: CSSGTSGKGSYNEQFF

J: TRBJ2-2
V: TRBV29-1
D: -
size: few
DNA: TGCAGCGTTGAGCGACAGGGGGAGCTGTTTTTT
CDR3: CSVERQGELFF

J: TRBJ2-7
V: TRBV29-1
D: TRBD2
size: -
DNA: TGCAGCGTTGCCCCACTAGCGGGAGTTAAAATCTACGAGCAGTACTTC
CDR3: CSVAPLAGVKIYEQYF

J: TRBJ2-5
V: TRBV7-2
D: TRBD1
size: few
DNA: TGTGCCAGCAGTGGGACAGGGGGCACCGAGGGGACCCAGTACTTC
CDR3: CASSGTGGTEGTQYF

J: TRBJ2-6
V: TRBV27
D: -
size: -
DNA: TGTGCCAGCAGCCTGGCCCGGGCCAACGTCCTGACTTTC
CDR3: CASSLARANVLTF

J: TRBJ2-7
V: TRBV5-1
D: TRBD2
size: few
DNA: TGCGCCAGCAGCTTGGCTCTAGCGGGAGGGGGCCACGAGCAGTACTTC
CDR3: CASSLALAGGGHEQYF

J: TRBJ2-7
V: TRBV7-2
D: -
size: many
DNA: TGTGCCAGCAGCTTATCCCAGCTCTACGAGCAGTACTTC
CDR3: CASSLSQLYEQYF

J: TRBJ2-1
V: TRBV7-2
D: -
size: few
DNA: TGTGCCAGCAGCTTCCAGGGGGGCTTCAATGAGCAGTTCTTC
CDR3: CASSFQGGFNEQFF

J: TRBJ2-3
V: TRBV27
D: TRBD1
size: -
DNA: TGTGCCAGCGGACAGGCTTTTGGGTCGCAGTATTTT
CDR3: CASGQAFGSQYF

J: TRBJ2-7
V: TRBV30
D: TRBD1
size: -
DNA: TGTGCCTGGAATGGACAGGGTCGTTTCTACGAGCAGTACTTC
CDR3: CAWNGQGRFYEQYF

J: TRBJ2-7
V: TRBV20-1
D: TRBD2
size: -
DNA: TGCAGTGCTCCCGGGACTAGCGGGAGGACCAGCTCCTACGAGCAGTACTTC
CDR3: CSAPGTSGRTSSYEQYF

J: TRBJ2-1
V: TRBV12-3/TRBV12-4
D: -
size: many
DNA: TGTGCCAGCACCCCCCGGACAGAGCAGTTCTTC
CDR3: CASTPRTEQFF

J: TRBJ2-2
V: TRBV5-1
D: -
size: -
DNA: TGCGCCAGCAGCTACGAGTCCCACAGAAGCCCCGGGGAGCTGTTTTTT
CDR3: CASSYESHRSPGELFF

J: TRBJ1-5
V: TRBV5-1
D: -
size: -
DNA: TGCGCCAGCAAAACAGGCACTGGGGATCAGCCCCAGCATTTT
CDR3: CASKTGTGDQPQHF

J: TRBJ2-7
V: TRBV4-3
D: TRBD2
size: -
DNA: TGCGCCAGCAGCCAGGGACTAGCGGGAGAGGTATACGAGCAGTACTTC
CDR3: CASSQGLAGEVYEQYF

J: TRBJ1-1
V: TRBV5-1
D: -
size: few
DNA: TGCGCCAGCAGCGTATCACAGGCGGCCAACACTGAAGCTTTCTTT
CDR3: CASSVSQAANTEAFF

J: TRBJ2-5
V: TRBV25-1
D: -
size: -
DNA: TGTGCCAGCAGCGCCCCCTACGGCTGGGGGCAGTACTTC
CDR3: CASSAPYGWGQYF

J: TRBJ1-3
V: TRBV3-1
D: -
size: -
DNA: TGTGCCAGCAGCCAGGGGGTGAACTCTGGAAACACCATATATTTT
CDR3: CASSQGVNSGNTIYF

J: TRBJ2-3
V: TRBV11-2
D: TRBD2
size: -
DNA: TGTGCCAGCAGCTTAGAGGGAGCGGGGGAAGATACGCAGTATTTT
CDR3: CASSLEGAGEDTQYF

J: TRBJ1-5
V: TRBV7-8
D: -
size: few
DNA: TGTGCCAGCAGCTTAGCGACCCCTCAGCCCCAGCATTTT
CDR3: CASSLATPQPQHF

J: TRBJ2-7
V: TRBV7-6
D: TRBD2
size: many
DNA: TGTGCCAGCAGCCCAGGACTAGCGGTAAGCTACGAGCAGTACTTC
CDR3: CASSPGLAVSYEQYF

J: TRBJ2-3
V: TRBV5-4
D: TRBD2
size: -
DNA: TGTGCCAGCAGCTGGAAGCTAGCGGGAGACACAGATACGCAGTATTTT
CDR3: CASSWKLAGDTDTQYF

J: TRBJ2-5
V: TRBV13
D: TRBD1
size: -
DNA: TGTGCCAGCAGTAGAGGACAGGGGGAGTCCCAGTACTTC
CDR3: CASSRGQGESQYF

J: TRBJ2-1
V: TRBV5-1
D: TRBD2
size: -
DNA: TGCGCCAGCAGCTTAACTCCGGGAGGGCGGGACAATGAGCAGTTCTTC
CDR3: CASSLTPGGRDNEQFF

J: TRBJ2-2
V: TRBV5-1
D: -
size: few
DNA: TGCGCCAGCCACCGGGACTCCCTCACCGGGGAGCTGTTTTTT
CDR3: CASHRDSLTGELFF

J: TRBJ2-7
V: TRBV12-3/TRBV12-4
D: -
size: -
DNA: TGTGCCAGCAGTCCAGGACAGTCCAGCTCCTACGAGCAGTACTTC
CDR3: CASSPGQSSSYEQYF

J: TRBJ2-7
V: TRBV29-1
D: TRBD1
size: many
DNA: TGCAGCATTCTGGGATTCCGGGACAGGGGTATTTACGAGCAGTACTTC
CDR3: CSILGFRDRGIYEQYF

J: TRBJ2-4
V: TRBV12-3/TRBV12-4
D: -
size: few
DNA: TGTGCCAGCACCAGTTTATTGGCCAAAAACATTCAGTACTTC
CDR3: CASTSLLAKNIQYF

J: TRBJ2-7
V: TRBV3-1
D: -
size: few
DNA: TGTGCCAGCAGCCAGAACAGGGCAGAGTTCGGCTACGAGCAGTACTTC
CDR3: CASSQNRAEFGYEQYF

J: TRBJ1-2
V: TRBV4-3
D: -
size: few
DNA: TGCGCCAGCAGCCCGACCCCCTCTAACTATGGCTACACCTTC
CDR3: CASSPTPSNYGYTF

J: TRBJ2-1
V: TRBV4-3
D: TRBD2
size: few
DNA: TGCGCCAGCAGCCAAGAGGCTAGCGGGATAAATGAGCAGTTCTTC
CDR3: CASSQEASGINEQFF

J: TRBJ2-1
V: TRBV7-2
D: -
size: few
DNA: TGTGCCAGCAGCTCCCCGGGTAGCGGTTTTAGGGGTGAGCAGTTCTTC
CDR3: CASSSPGSGFRGEQFF

J: TRBJ1-1
V: TRBV18
D: -
size: -
DNA: TGTGCCAGCTCACCACGGGGTGACACTGAAGCTTTCTTT
CDR3: CASSPRGDTEAFF

J: TRBJ2-5
V: TRBV5-1
D: -
size: -
DNA: TGCGCCAGCAGGGAGGGCATTGAAGAGACCCAGTACTTC
CDR3: CASREGIEETQYF

J: TRBJ2-3
V: TRBV5-1
D: -
size: few
DNA: TGCGCCAGCAGCTTCACAGGGACCTCAGATACGCAGTATTTT
CDR3: CASSFTGTSDTQYF

J: TRBJ2-1
V: TRBV5-6
D: -
size: -
DNA: TGTGCCAGCAGCTTGCCGACGGGACCGAACAATGAGCAGTTCTTC
CDR3: CASSLPTGPNNEQFF

J: TRBJ2-7
V: TRBV7-9
D: TRBD2
size: few
DNA: TGTGCCAGCACCGAATCTAGCGGACTCTACGTGGAGCAGTACTTC
CDR3: CASTESSGLYVEQYF

J: TRBJ1-6
V: TRBV6-1
D: -
size: few
DNA: TGTGCCAGCAGTGAAGGGGGGGGGCCCTCTTCGGCCCTCCACTTT
CDR3: CASSEGGGPSSALHF

J: TRBJ2-5
V: TRBV30
D: -
size: few
DNA: TGTGCCTGGAGTGGACAGGCGGGAGAGACCCAGTACTTC
CDR3: CAWSGQAGETQYF

J: TRBJ2-2
V: TRBV27
D: -
size: few
DNA: TGTGCCAGCAGTTTCCCGTTCACCGGGGAGCTGTTTTTT
CDR3: CASSFPFTGELFF

J: TRBJ1-2
V: TRBV15
D: TRBD1
size: few
DNA: TGTGCCACCAGCGATCGGGACAGCGATGGCTACACCTTC
CDR3: CATSDRDSDGYTF

J: TRBJ2-7
V: TRBV20-1
D: -
size: -
DNA: TGCAGTGCCTTCCGGCCCGGGAAGGCCTACGAGCAGTACTTC
CDR3: CSAFRPGKAYEQYF